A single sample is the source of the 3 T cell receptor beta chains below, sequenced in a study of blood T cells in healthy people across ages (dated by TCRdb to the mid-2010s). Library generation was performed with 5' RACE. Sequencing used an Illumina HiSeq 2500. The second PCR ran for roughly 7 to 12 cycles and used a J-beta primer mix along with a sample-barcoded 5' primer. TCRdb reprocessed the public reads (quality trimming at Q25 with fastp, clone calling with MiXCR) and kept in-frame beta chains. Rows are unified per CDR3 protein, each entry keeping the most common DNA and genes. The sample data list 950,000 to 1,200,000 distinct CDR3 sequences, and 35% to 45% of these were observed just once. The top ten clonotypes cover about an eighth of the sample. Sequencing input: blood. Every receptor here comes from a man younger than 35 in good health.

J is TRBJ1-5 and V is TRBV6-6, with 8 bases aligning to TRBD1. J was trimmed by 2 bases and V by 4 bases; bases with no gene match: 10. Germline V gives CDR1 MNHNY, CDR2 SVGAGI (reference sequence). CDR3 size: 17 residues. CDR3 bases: TGTGCCAGCAGTTCCCCAGGGGGCGCTTATGGCAATCAGCCCCAGCATTTT. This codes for CASSSPGGAYGNQPQHF.

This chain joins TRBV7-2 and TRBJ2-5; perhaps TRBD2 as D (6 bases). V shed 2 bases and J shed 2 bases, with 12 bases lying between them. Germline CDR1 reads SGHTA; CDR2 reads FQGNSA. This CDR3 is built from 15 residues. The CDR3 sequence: CASSLLGTPQETQYF. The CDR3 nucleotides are TGTGCCAGCAGCTTATTGGGGACTCCTCAAGAGACCCAGTACTTC.

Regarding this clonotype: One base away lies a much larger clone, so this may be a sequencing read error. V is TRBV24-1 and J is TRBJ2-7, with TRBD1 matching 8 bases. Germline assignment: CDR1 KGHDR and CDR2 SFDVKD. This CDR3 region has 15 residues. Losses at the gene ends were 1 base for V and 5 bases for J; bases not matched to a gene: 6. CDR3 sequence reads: CATSDFRDRSDEQYF. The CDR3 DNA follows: TGTGCCACCAGTGATTTCCGGGACAGGTCCGACGAGCAGTACTTC.